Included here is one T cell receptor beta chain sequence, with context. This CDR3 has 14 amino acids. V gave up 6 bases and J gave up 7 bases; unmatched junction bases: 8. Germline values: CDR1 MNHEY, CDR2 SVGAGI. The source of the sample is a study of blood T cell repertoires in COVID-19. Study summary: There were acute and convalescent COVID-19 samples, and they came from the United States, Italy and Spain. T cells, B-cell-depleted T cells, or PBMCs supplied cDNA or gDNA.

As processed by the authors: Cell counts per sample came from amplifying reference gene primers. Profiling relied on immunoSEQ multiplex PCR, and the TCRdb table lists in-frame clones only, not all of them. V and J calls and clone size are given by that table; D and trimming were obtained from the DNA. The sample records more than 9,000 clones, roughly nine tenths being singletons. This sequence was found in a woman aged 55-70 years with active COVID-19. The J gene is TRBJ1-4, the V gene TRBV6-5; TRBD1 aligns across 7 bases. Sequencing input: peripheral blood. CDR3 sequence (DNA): TGTGCCAGCAGGAGGACCGCAGGGGGTGAAAAACTGTTTTTT. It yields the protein CASRRTAGGEKLFF.